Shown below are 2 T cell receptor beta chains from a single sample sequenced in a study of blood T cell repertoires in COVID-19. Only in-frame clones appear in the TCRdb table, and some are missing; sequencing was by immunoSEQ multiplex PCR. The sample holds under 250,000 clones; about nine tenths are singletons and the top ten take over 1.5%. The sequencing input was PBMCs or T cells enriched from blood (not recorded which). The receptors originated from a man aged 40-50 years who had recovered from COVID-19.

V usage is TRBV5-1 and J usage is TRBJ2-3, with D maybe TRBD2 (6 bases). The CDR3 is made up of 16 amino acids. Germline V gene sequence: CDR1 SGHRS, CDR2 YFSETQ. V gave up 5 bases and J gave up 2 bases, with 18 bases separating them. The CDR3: CASRVGLSASTDTQYF. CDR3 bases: TGCGCCAGCAGGGTAGGACTATCCGCCTCCACAGATACGCAGTATTTT.

This CDR3 is CASSLLWGVDGELFF. The DNA for the CDR3 is TGCGCCAGCAGCCTCCTCTGGGGGGTGGACGGGGAGCTGTTTTTT. This chain joins TRBV5-1 and TRBJ2-2; perhaps TRBD2 as D (6 bases). The CDR3 totals 15 residues. Germline V gives CDR1 SGHRS, CDR2 YFSETQ. Trimming removed 4 bases at V and 7 bases at J, with 17 bases between.